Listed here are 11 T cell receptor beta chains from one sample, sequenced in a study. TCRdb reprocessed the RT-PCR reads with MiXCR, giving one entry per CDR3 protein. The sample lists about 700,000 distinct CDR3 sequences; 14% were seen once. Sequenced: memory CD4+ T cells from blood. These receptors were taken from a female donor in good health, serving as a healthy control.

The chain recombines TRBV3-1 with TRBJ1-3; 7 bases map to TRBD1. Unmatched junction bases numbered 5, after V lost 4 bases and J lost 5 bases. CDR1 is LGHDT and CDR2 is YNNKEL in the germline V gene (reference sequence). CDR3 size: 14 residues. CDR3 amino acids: CASSRRDSRNTIYF. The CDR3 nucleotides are TGTGCCAGCAGCCGTCGGGACAGTCGAAACACCATATATTTT.

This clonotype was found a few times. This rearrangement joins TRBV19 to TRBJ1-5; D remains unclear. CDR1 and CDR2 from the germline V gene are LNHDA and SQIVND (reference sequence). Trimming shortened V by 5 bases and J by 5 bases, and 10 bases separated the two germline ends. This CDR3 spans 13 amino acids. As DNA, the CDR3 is TGTGCCAGTAGTTTCGGGATGGATCAGCCCCAGCATTTT. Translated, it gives CASSFGMDQPQHF.

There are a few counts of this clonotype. The CDR3 spells CASSFFSHGTGETQYF. CDR3 in DNA: TGTGCCAGCAGCTTTTTTTCACACGGAACTGGGGAGACCCAGTACTTC. J is TRBJ2-5 and V is TRBV5-4; D gene unclear. Germline V gene sequence: CDR1 SGHNT, CDR2 YYREEE (reference sequence). The CDR3 is 16 amino acids. Trimming removed 2 bases from V and 5 bases from J, with 19 bases in between.

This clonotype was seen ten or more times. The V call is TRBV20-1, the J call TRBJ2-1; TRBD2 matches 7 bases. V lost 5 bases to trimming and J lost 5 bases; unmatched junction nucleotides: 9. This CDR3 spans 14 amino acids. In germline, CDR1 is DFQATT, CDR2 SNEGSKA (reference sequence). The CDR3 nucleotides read TGCAGTGCTGGCAGACTAGCTAGGGACAATGAGCAGTTCTTC. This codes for CSAGRLARDNEQFF.

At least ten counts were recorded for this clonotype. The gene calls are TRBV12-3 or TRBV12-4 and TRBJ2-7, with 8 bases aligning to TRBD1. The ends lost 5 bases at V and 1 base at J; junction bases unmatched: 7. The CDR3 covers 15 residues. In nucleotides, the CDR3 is TGTGCCAGCAGTCCAAGGACAGGGTTATCCTACGAGCAGTACTTC. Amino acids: CASSPRTGLSYEQYF.

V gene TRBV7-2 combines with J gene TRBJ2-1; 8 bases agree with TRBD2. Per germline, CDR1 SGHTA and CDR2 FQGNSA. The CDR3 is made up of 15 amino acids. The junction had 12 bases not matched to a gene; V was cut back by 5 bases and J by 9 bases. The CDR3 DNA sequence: TGTGCCAGCAGCCCTACGGGGGGGGGGGTCACTGAGCAGTTCTTC. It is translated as CASSPTGGGVTEQFF.

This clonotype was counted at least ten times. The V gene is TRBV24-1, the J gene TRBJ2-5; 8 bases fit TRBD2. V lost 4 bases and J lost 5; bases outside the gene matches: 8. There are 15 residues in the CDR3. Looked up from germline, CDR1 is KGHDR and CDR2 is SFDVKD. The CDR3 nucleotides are TGTGCCACCAGTGACCGGCGGGGGGCTAAGGAGACCCAGTACTTC. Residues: CATSDRRGAKETQYF.

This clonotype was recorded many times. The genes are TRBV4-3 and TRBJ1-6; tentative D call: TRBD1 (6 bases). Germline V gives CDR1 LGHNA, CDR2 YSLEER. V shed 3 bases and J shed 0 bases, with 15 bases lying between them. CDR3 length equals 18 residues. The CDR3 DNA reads TGCGCCAGCAGCCACTCACAGGGAGGGGACTCCTATAATTCACCCCTCCACTTT. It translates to CASSHSQGGDSYNSPLHF.

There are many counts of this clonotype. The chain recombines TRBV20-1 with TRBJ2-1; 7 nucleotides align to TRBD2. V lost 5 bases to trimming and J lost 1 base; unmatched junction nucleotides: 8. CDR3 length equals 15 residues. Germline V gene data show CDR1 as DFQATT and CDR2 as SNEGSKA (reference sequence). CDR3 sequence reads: CSARPLAESYNEQFF. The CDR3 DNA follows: TGCAGTGCTCGCCCTCTAGCGGAGTCCTACAATGAGCAGTTCTTC.

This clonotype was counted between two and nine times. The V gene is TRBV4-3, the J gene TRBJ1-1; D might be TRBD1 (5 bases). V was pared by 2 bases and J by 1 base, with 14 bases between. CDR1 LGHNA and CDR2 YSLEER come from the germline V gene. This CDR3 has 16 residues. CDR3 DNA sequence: TGCGCCAGCAGCCAAAGGGAGGGGTCAAAGAACACTGAAGCTTTCTTT. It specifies CASSQREGSKNTEAFF.

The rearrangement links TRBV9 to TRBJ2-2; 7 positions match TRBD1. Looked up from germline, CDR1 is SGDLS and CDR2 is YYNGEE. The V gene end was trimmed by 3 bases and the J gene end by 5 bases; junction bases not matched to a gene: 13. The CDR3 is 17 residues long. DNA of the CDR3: TGTGCCAGCAGCGGAGAAGAGGGGGCATCTAAGACCGGGGAGCTGTTTTTT. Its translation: CASSGEEGASKTGELFF.